A selection of T cell receptor beta chains follows, all from one sample in a study of shared clonotypes between healthy human individuals. Method: immunoSEQ multiplex PCR; TCRdb's copy keeps in-frame clones and lacks some. The data contain over a million clones, roughly 96% of them singletons. Sample: naive CD4+ T cells sorted from blood. Every receptor here comes from a man younger than 40 in good health. The CDR3 runs from the conserved cysteine through the conserved F or W. The D gene is left open where the match is weak. Not all rows give a size; the values are once, few, many and, for expanded clones, a class.

abundance | j_gene | d_gene | v_gene | CDR3nt | CDR3aa
NA | TRBJ2-7 | TRBD1 | TRBV30 | TGTGCCTGGACACCACGGGACAGGGGTTCCTACGAGCAGTACTTC | CAWTPRDRGSYEQYF
NA | TRBJ2-2 | NA | TRBV7-2 | TGTGCCAGCAGTCCCCCGGCAGGGGTTATCACCGGGGAGCTGTTTTTT | CASSPPAGVITGELFF
NA | TRBJ2-3 | NA | TRBV19 | TGTGCCAGTAGAAACGACAGCACAGATACGCAGTATTTT | CASRNDSTDTQYF
NA | TRBJ2-1 | NA | TRBV7-2 | TGTGCCAGCAGCCTAAGAGGGGTATATAGTGAGCAGTTCTTC | CASSLRGVYSEQFF
NA | TRBJ2-7 | NA | TRBV6-1 | TGTGCCAGCAGGGGGTCCTCCTACGAGCAGTACTTC | CASRGSSYEQYF
NA | TRBJ2-1 | TRBD1 | TRBV18 | TGTGCCAGCTCACCATCAGGGACAGGGGGCACTGAGCAGTTCTTC | CASSPSGTGGTEQFF
NA | TRBJ2-5 | NA | TRBV29-1 | TGCAGCGTTGTCGAGATAAAACAAGAGACCCAGTACTTC | CSVVEIKQETQYF
NA | TRBJ2-4 | TRBD1 | TRBV29-1 | TGCAGCGTCCGGACAGGGGGAAACATTCAGTACTTC | CSVRTGGNIQYF
NA | TRBJ2-1 | NA | TRBV11-2 | TGTGCCAGCAGCTCAACCCGGGACAAGGGATTGAATGAGCAGTTCTTC | CASSSTRDKGLNEQFF
NA | TRBJ1-5 | NA | TRBV9 | TGTGCCAGCAGCAAGGACGGTAACTATCAGCCCCAGCATTTT | CASSKDGNYQPQHF
NA | TRBJ1-5 | NA | TRBV4-1 | TGCGCCAGCAGCCAAGCCCAGCTCAATCAGCCCCAGCATTTT | CASSQAQLNQPQHF
NA | TRBJ2-5 | NA | TRBV5-4 | TGTGCCAGCAGCTCATACCAGGGAATATCGGCTAGGGAGACCCAGTACTTC | CASSSYQGISARETQYF
few | TRBJ1-5 | NA | TRBV6-5 | TGTGCCAGCAGCGAAACAGGGATAGGTCAGCCCCAGCATTTT | CASSETGIGQPQHF
NA | TRBJ2-7 | NA | TRBV25-1 | TGTGCCAGCAGTGTAACAGGGACCTACGAGCAGTACTTC | CASSVTGTYEQYF
NA | TRBJ2-3 | NA | TRBV4-1 | TGCGCCAGCAGCCAAGATCGGCTAGCTTTAGTCCCCGGGGGCACAGATACGCAGTATTTT | CASSQDRLALVPGGTDTQYF
NA | TRBJ1-1 | NA | TRBV7-9 | TGTGCCAGCAGCTTCCGGGGGTCGGACACTGAAGCTTTCTTT | CASSFRGSDTEAFF
NA | TRBJ2-4 | NA | TRBV2 | TGTGCCAGCAGTTACATCCCGGAACCCAAAAACATTCAGTACTTC | CASSYIPEPKNIQYF
NA | TRBJ1-1 | NA | TRBV19 | TGTGCCACTCTGAGAGACACTGAAGCTTTCTTT | CATLRDTEAFF
NA | TRBJ2-7 | NA | TRBV28 | TGTGCCAGCAGTTTGTCCCTCTCCTACGAGCAGTACTTC | CASSLSLSYEQYF
NA | TRBJ2-5 | NA | TRBV18 | TGTGCCAGCTCACCAGGGCGTCAAGAGACCCAGTACTTC | CASSPGRQETQYF
NA | TRBJ1-2 | NA | TRBV5-4 | TGTGCCAGCAGCTATTCGAGAGGGGGGCGAGAGGGCTACACCTTC | CASSYSRGGREGYTF
NA | TRBJ2-1 | NA | TRBV5-4 | TGTGCCAGCAGCCGTTCATTGGCGGGCCCTACGGGAGACAATGAGCAGTTCTTC | CASSRSLAGPTGDNEQFF
once | TRBJ1-4 | NA | TRBV4-3 | TGCGCCAGCAGCCAAGACTATCCAGCAACTAATGAAAAACTGTTTTTT | CASSQDYPATNEKLFF
NA | TRBJ1-2 | NA | TRBV28 | TGTGCCAGCGTCCAGGCGGGACCTTATGGCTACACCTTC | CASVQAGPYGYTF
NA | TRBJ2-1 | NA | TRBV9 | TGTGCCAGCAGCGTAGGATCGGGCTACAATGAGCAGTTCTTC | CASSVGSGYNEQFF
NA | TRBJ2-3 | NA | TRBV4-3 | TGCGCCAGCAGCCGGGAGGGGGGAACTAGCACAGATACGCAGTATTTT | CASSREGGTSTDTQYF
NA | TRBJ2-5 | NA | TRBV5-1 | TGCGCCAGCGCCCGGGAAGGAGGGGGAGAGACCCAGTACTTC | CASAREGGGETQYF
NA | TRBJ2-7 | TRBD1 | TRBV27 | TGTGCCAGCAGCCCGGACAGGGTCATAACCTACGAGCAGTACTTC | CASSPDRVITYEQYF
NA | TRBJ2-3 | NA | TRBV7-7 | TGTGCCAGCAGCGAGGACAAGGGGGTGGTAGATACGCAGTATTTT | CASSEDKGVVDTQYF
NA | TRBJ1-1 | NA | TRBV6-5 | TGTGCCAGCAGAGGGGGAGCTGCACTCCCTGAAGCTTTCTTT | CASRGGAALPEAFF
NA | TRBJ1-2 | NA | TRBV10-3 | TGTGCCATTAAAACCGACGGCGTCTATGGCTACACCTTC | CAIKTDGVYGYTF
NA | TRBJ2-1 | TRBD2 | TRBV7-9 | TGTGCCAGCAGCTTTCGCCCTAGCGGGCGTAATGAGCAGTTCTTC | CASSFRPSGRNEQFF
NA | TRBJ1-1 | NA | TRBV10-3 | TGTGCCATCCCAGGGATTGGCACTGAAGCTTTCTTT | CAIPGIGTEAFF
NA | TRBJ2-7 | NA | TRBV5-4 | TGTGCCAGCTCACCACAGAGGGCCACCTACGAGCAGTACTTC | CASSPQRATYEQYF
NA | TRBJ2-1 | NA | TRBV20-1 | TGCAGTGCTAGAGTGGAGGTTGAGCAGTTCTTC | CSARVEVEQFF
many | TRBJ2-6 | NA | TRBV6-1 | TGTGCCAGCAGTGAAACCCCCTCTGGGGCCAACGTCCTGACTTTC | CASSETPSGANVLTF
NA | TRBJ2-7 | TRBD1 | TRBV18 | TGTGCCAGCTCACCCACTTCCGGGACAGGAAGACCCTCCTACGAGCAGTACTTC | CASSPTSGTGRPSYEQYF
NA | TRBJ1-1 | TRBD1 | TRBV29-1 | TGCAGCGTTGTTCCGGGACAGGGGGGAACTGAAGCTTTCTTT | CSVVPGQGGTEAFF
NA | TRBJ2-7 | NA | TRBV18 | TGTGCCAGCTCACCACGGGACATTCCGTTGGGCTCCTACGAGCAGTACTTC | CASSPRDIPLGSYEQYF
NA | TRBJ2-5 | NA | TRBV6-1 | TGTGCCAGCAGAACCACGGGGTCAAAAGAGACCCAGTACTTC | CASRTTGSKETQYF
NA | TRBJ2-2 | TRBD2 | TRBV19 | TGTGCCAGTAGTCCGAGACTAGCGGGAGATCTGACCGGGGAGCTGTTTTTT | CASSPRLAGDLTGELFF
once | TRBJ2-3 | NA | TRBV28 | TGTGCCAGCAGTTTCCGGTCAGATACGCAGTATTTT | CASSFRSDTQYF
NA | TRBJ2-7 | TRBD2 | TRBV7-9 | TGTGCCAGCAGCCGAAAACCGGGACTAGCGGGAGAGAGCTCCTACGAGCAGTACTTC | CASSRKPGLAGESSYEQYF
NA | TRBJ1-5 | TRBD1 | TRBV30 | TGTGCCTGGAGTGCGAGAGGGGGCCATCAGCCCCAGCATTTT | CAWSARGGHQPQHF
NA | TRBJ2-1 | NA | TRBV28 | TGTGCCAGCAGTTCGACAGCTACCTACAATGAGCAGTTCTTC | CASSSTATYNEQFF
once | TRBJ1-5 | NA | TRBV7-9 | TGTGCCAGCAGCTTAGCCGAATATCAGCCCCAGCATTTT | CASSLAEYQPQHF
NA | TRBJ2-5 | TRBD2 | TRBV5-1 | TGCGCCAGCAGCTACGGGACTAGCGGGAGGGCCGTAGAGACCCAGTACTTC | CASSYGTSGRAVETQYF
NA | TRBJ2-2 | TRBD2 | TRBV6-1 | TGTGCCAGCAGAGAAAGACCGGGACTAGCGGGAGGGAACACCGGGGAGCTGTTTTTT | CASRERPGLAGGNTGELFF
NA | TRBJ2-3 | TRBD1 | TRBV30 | TGTGCCTGGTGGACAGGGGGCGGCACAGATACGCAGTATTTT | CAWWTGGGTDTQYF
NA | TRBJ1-5 | NA | TRBV10-1 | TGCGCCAGTAGCAGGGATAGCAATCAGCCCCAGCATTTT | CASSRDSNQPQHF
NA | TRBJ1-2 | NA | TRBV6-1 | TGTGCCAGCAGTCTACAGGGCACCTATGGCTACACCTTC | CASSLQGTYGYTF
NA | TRBJ2-7 | NA | TRBV5-6 | TGTGCCAGCAGTAAGGGCCCCGAAAGATACGAGCAGTACTTC | CASSKGPERYEQYF
NA | TRBJ1-1 | TRBD1 | TRBV18 | TGTGCCAGCTCACCAGTGACAGGGGGCCCCAACACTGAAGCTTTCTTT | CASSPVTGGPNTEAFF
NA | TRBJ2-5 | NA | TRBV14 | TGTGCCAGCAGCAGGGGAGAAGCACAGTACTTAGGGACCCAGTACTTC | CASSRGEAQYLGTQYF
NA | TRBJ2-2 | TRBD1 | TRBV18 | TGTGCCAGCTCGGGACAGGGGACGACCGGGGAGCTGTTTTTT | CASSGQGTTGELFF